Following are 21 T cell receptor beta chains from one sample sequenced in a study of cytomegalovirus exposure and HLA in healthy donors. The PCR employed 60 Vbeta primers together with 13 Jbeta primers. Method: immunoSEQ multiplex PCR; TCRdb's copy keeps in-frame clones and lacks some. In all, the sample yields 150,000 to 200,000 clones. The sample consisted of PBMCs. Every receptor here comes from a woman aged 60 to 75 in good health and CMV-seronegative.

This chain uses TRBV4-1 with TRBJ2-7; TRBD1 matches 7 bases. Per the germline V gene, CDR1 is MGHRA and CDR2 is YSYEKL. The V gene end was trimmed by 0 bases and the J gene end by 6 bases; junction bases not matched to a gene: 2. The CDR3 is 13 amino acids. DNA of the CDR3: TGCGCCAGCAGCCAAGATCGACAGGGCGAGCAGTACTTC. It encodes CASSQDRQGEQYF.

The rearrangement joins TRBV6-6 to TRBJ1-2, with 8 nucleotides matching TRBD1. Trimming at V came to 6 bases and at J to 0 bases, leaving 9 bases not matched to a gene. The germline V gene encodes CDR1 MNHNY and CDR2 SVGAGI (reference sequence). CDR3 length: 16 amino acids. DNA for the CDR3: TGTGCCAGCAGCCCAGGGGGCTCCAAGGCTAACTATGGCTACACCTTC. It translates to CASSPGGSKANYGYTF.

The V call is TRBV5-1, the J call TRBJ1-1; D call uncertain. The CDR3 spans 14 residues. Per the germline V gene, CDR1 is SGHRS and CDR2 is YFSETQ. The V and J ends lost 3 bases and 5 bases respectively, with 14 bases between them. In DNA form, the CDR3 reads TGCGCCAGCAGCTCTGCTCGGGAGAGGACTGAAGCTTTCTTT. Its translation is CASSSARERTEAFF.

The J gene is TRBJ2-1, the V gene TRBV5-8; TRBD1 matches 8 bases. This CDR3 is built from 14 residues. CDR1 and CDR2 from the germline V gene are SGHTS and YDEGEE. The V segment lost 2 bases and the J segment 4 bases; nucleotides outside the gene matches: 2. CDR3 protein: CASSFQGAYNEQFF. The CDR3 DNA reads TGTGCCAGCAGCTTCCAGGGGGCGTACAATGAGCAGTTCTTC.

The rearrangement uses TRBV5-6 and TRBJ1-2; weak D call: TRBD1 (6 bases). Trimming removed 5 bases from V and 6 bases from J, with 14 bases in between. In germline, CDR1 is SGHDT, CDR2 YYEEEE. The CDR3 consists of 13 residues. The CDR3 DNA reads TGTGCCAGCAGGCAGGACAGCTTTCATGGCTACACCTTC. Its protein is CASRQDSFHGYTF.

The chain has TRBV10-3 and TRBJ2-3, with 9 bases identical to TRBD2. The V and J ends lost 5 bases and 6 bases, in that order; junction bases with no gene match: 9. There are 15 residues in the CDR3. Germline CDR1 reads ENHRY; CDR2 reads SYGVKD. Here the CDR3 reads CAISLGLALSDTQYF. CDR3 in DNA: TGTGCCATCAGTTTGGGACTAGCTTTGTCGGATACGCAGTATTTT.

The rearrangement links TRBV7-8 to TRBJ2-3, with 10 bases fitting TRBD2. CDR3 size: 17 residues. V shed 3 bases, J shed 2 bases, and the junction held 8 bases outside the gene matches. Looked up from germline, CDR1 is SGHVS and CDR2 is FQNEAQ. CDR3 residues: CASSFSLAGEYTDTQYF. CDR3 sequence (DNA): TGTGCCAGCAGCTTCTCTCTAGCGGGAGAATACACAGATACGCAGTATTTT.

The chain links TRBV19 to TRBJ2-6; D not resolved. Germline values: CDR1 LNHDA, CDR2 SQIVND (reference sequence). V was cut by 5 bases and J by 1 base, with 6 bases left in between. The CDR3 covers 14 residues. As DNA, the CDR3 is TGTGCCAGTAGTCCGCAGTCTGGGGCCAACGTCCTGACTTTC. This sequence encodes CASSPQSGANVLTF.

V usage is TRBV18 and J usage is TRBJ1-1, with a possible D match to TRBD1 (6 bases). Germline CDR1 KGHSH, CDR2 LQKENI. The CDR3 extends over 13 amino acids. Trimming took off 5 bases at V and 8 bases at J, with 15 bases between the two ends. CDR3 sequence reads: CASSNDRSTEAFF. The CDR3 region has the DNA TGTGCCAGCTCAAATGACAGGTCGACGGAAGCTTTCTTT.

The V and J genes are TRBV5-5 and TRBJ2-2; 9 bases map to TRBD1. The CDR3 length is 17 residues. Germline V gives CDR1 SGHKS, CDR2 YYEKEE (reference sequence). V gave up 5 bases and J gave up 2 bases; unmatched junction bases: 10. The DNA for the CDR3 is TGTGCCAGCAGTTTTGGGACAGGGAATCCAAACACCGGGGAGCTGTTTTTT. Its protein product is CASSFGTGNPNTGELFF.

The CDR3 DNA reads TGTGCCAGCAGTGACGAGGCTAATCAGCCCCAGCATTTT. Amino acid sequence: CASSDEANQPQHF. The rearrangement uses TRBV2 and TRBJ1-5; D is unresolved. Trimming left V 3 bases short and J 4 bases short, with 7 bases between. Germline CDR1 and CDR2: SNHLY and FYNNEI. The CDR3 consists of 13 residues.

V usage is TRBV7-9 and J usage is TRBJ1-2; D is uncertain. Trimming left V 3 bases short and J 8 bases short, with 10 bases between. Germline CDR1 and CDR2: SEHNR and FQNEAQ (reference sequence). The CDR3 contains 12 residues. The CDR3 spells CASSFEVQGYTF. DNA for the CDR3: TGTGCCAGCAGCTTTGAGGTTCAGGGCTACACCTTC.

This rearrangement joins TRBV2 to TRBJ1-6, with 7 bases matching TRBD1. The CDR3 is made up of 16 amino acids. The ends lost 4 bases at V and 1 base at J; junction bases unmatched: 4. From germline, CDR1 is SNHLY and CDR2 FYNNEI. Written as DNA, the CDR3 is TGTGCCAGCAGTGTTAGGGGGCGGTCCTATAATTCACCCCTCCACTTT. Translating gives CASSVRGRSYNSPLHF.

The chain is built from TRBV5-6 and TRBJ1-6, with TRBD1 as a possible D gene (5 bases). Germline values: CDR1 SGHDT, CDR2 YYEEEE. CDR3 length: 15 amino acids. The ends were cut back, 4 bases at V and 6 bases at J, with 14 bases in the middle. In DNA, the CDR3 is TGTGCCAGCAGCCCCCGGAGGGACCGTAATTCACCCCTCCACTTT. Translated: CASSPRRDRNSPLHF.

The CDR3 DNA sequence: TGTGCCAGCCGGAGCCAGGGGCTCCGCTCAGATACGCAGTATTTT. Translated, it gives CASRSQGLRSDTQYF. The chain uses TRBV27 and TRBJ2-3; D possibly corresponds to TRBD1 (6 bases). The V gene lost 8 bases and the J gene lost 4 bases, with 19 bases spanning the gap. Germline V CDR1 and CDR2: MNHEY, SMNVEV (reference sequence). The CDR3 runs to 15 residues.

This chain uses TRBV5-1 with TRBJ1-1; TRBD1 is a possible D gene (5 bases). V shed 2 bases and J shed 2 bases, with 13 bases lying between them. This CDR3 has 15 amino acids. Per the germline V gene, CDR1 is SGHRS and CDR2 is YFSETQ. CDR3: CASSFDAGCNTEAFF. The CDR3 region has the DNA TGCGCCAGCAGCTTCGATGCAGGGTGTAACACTGAAGCTTTCTTT. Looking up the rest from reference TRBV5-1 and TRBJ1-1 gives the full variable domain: KAGVTQTPRYLIKTRGQQVTLSCSPISGHRSVSWYQQTPGQGLQFLFEYFSETQRNKGNFPGRFSGRQFSNSRSEMNVSTLELGDSALYLCASSFDAGCNTEAFFGQGTRLTVV.

CDR3 DNA sequence: TGTGCCAGCAGTGAAGGAGGGGGCACTGAAGCTTTCTTT. It yields the protein CASSEGGGTEAFF. This chain links TRBV2 with TRBJ1-1, with D possibly being TRBD1 (6 bases). The CDR3 has 13 amino acids. CDR1 SNHLY and CDR2 FYNNEI come from the germline V gene. Trimming cost V 1 base and J 4 bases, with 7 bases left between them.

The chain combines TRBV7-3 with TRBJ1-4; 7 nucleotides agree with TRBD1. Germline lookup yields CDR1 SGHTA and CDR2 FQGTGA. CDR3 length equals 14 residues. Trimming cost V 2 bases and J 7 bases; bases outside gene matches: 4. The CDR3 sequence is CASSLLQGPEKLFF. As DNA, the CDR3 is TGTGCCAGCAGCTTACTACAGGGGCCTGAAAAACTGTTTTTT.

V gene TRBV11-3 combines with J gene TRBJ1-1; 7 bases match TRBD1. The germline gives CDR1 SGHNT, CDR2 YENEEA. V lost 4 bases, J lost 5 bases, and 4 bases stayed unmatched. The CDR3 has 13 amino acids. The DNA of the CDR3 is TGTGCCAGCAGCTATACAGGGGTAACTGAAGCTTTCTTT. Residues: CASSYTGVTEAFF.

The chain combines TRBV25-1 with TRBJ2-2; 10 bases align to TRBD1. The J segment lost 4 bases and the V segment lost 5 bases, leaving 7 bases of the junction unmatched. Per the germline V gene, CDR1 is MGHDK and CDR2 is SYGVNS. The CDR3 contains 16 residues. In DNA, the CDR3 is TGTGCCAGCAGTCCCCGGACAGGGGGGGCCACCGGGGAGCTGTTTTTT. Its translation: CASSPRTGGATGELFF.

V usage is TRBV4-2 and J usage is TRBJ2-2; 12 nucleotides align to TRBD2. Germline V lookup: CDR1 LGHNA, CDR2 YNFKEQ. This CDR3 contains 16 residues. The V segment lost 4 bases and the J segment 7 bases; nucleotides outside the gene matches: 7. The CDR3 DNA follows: TGTGCCAGCAGCCTCGGACTAGCGGGATCTATCGGGGAGCTGTTTTTT. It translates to CASSLGLAGSIGELFF.